The sequence of this T cell receptor (beta chain) was determined in a study of OX40 agonist ivuxolimab in advanced cancers. The CDR3 spans 13 residues. The germline V and J ends were trimmed by 3 bases and 4 bases, with 9 bases remaining between them. Per the germline V gene, CDR1 is LNHDA and CDR2 is SQIVND (reference sequence). This clone was detected a few times. Clones were read by immunoSEQ multiplex PCR, and TCRdb kept only the in-frame ones, dropping some. The sample contains approximately 44,000 clones, about 89% of which appear only once. This specimen consisted of CD4+ or CD8+ T cells sorted from blood, obtained in a trial of the OX40 agonist ivuxolimab. This sequence joins TRBV19 and TRBJ1-2; possible D gene TRBD1, 6 bases. This sequence originates from an adult with an advanced solid tumor such as melanoma, head and neck, liver or kidney cancer. The CDR3: CASSIGGLYGYTF. As DNA, the CDR3 is TGTGCCAGTAGTATTGGGGGGCTCTATGGCTACACCTTC. Filled out from reference TRBV19 and TRBJ1-2, the complete variable domain reads DGGITQSPKYLFRKEGQNVTLSCEQNLNHDAMYWYRQDPGQGLRLIYYSQIVNDFQKGDIAEGYSVSREKKESFPLTVTSAQKNPTAFYLCASSIGGLYGYTFGSGTRLTVV.